Listed here are 30 T cell receptor beta chains from one sample, sequenced in a study of blood T cell repertoires in COVID-19. The data were produced by immunoSEQ multiplex PCR, yet TCRdb's version contains in-frame clones alone and is incomplete. This table holds some 300,000 clones, about 86% found once. The sample comprised peripheral blood. The source is a woman aged 70 to 79 with COVID-19, enrolled during active disease.

The genes are TRBV3-1 (or the pseudogene TRBV3-2) and TRBJ1-4; unclear D gene. Germline V lookup: CDR1 LGHDT, CDR2 YNNKEL (reference sequence). CDR3 size: 14 residues. Trimming left V 1 base short and J 6 bases short, with 9 bases between. The CDR3 here is CASSQAGTYEKLFF. CDR3 coding DNA: TGTGCCAGCAGCCAAGCAGGAACATATGAAAAACTGTTTTTT.

This clone has only a few counts. The chain couples TRBV12-3 or TRBV12-4 to TRBJ2-1; no definite D call. The CDR3 sequence is 12 residues long. V lost 4 bases to trimming and J lost 6 bases, with 7 bases between them. The CDR3 here is CASSSGLNEQFF. CDR3 DNA sequence: TGTGCCAGCAGTTCCGGTCTCAATGAGCAGTTCTTC.

This clone has a single count. The chain is built from TRBV9 and TRBJ2-1; D unclear. The CDR3 spans 15 residues. Trimming took 0 bases from V and 3 from J, leaving 10 bases between them. Germline CDR1 reads SGDLS; CDR2 reads YYNGEE. CDR3 nucleotide sequence: TGTGCCAGCAGCGTAGCAACGTCAGACTACAATGAGCAGTTCTTC. Residues: CASSVATSDYNEQFF.

V is TRBV6-5 and J is TRBJ1-2, with a tentative D call TRBD1 (6 bases). In germline, CDR1 is MNHEY, CDR2 SVGAGI. The V end was cut by 0 bases, the J end by 6 bases, with 8 bases between. The CDR3 runs 13 residues. CDR3 DNA: TGTGCCAGCAGTTACTCCCACAGGGATGGCTACACCTTC. Residues: CASSYSHRDGYTF.

V and J are TRBV10-3 and TRBJ2-3; 10 bases align to TRBD2. V shed 5 bases and J 5 bases; nucleotides not matched to a gene: 4. In germline, CDR1 is ENHRY, CDR2 SYGVKD. CDR3 length equals 14 residues. The CDR3 sequence: CAISSGGAKDTQYF. As DNA, the CDR3 is TGTGCCATCAGTAGCGGGGGGGCTAAAGATACGCAGTATTTT.

CDR3 coding DNA: TGTGCCAGCAGCTTAGCGCTAGCGGTGTCGTTGGAGACCCAGTACTTC. As protein: CASSLALAVSLETQYF. V and J are TRBV7-7 and TRBJ2-5; 7 positions agree with TRBD2. CDR1 is SSHAT and CDR2 is FNYEAQ in the germline V gene (reference sequence). V was pared by 0 bases and J by 5 bases, with 9 bases of the junction left unmatched. The CDR3 loop spans 16 amino acids.

V is TRBV18 and J is TRBJ1-6, with TRBD1 matching over 9 bases. Trimming cost V 4 bases and J 7 bases; bases outside gene matches: 5. This CDR3 has 15 residues. Germline V gene lookup returns CDR1 KGHSH and CDR2 LQKENI. CDR3: CASSRGQGENSPLHF. CDR3 DNA: TGTGCCAGCTCACGGGGACAGGGAGAGAATTCACCCCTCCACTTT. Supplemented by reference TRBV18 and TRBJ1-6, the full variable domain reads NAGVMQNPRHLVRRRGQEARLRCSPMKGHSHVYWYRQLPEEGLKFMVYLQKENIIDESGMPKERFSAEFPKEGPSILRIQQVVRGDSAAYFCASSRGQGENSPLHFGNGTRLTVT.

This chain uses TRBV30 with TRBJ1-2; D is perhaps TRBD1 (6 bases). There are 13 residues in the CDR3. In germline, CDR1 is GTSNPN, CDR2 SVGIG (reference sequence). V dropped 4 bases and J dropped 0 bases, with 9 bases sitting between them. The CDR3 reads CAWTRGANYGYTF. Written as DNA, the CDR3 is TGTGCCTGGACCAGGGGAGCTAACTATGGCTACACCTTC. Supplemented by reference TRBV30 and TRBJ1-2, the full variable domain reads SQTIHQWPATLVQPVGSPLSLECTVEGTSNPNLYWYRQAAGRGLQLLFYSVGIGQISSEVPQNLSASRPQDRQFILSSKKLLLSDSGFYLCAWTRGANYGYTFGSGTRLTVV.

V is TRBV7-3 and J is TRBJ2-5; 10 bases match TRBD2. This CDR3 is built from 16 residues. Germline V CDR1 and CDR2: SGHTA, FQGTGA. The V and J ends lost 1 base and 5 bases, in that order; junction bases with no gene match: 7. CDR3 region: CASSLMASGGGETQYF. The CDR3 DNA is TGTGCCAGCAGCTTAATGGCTAGCGGGGGAGGTGAGACCCAGTACTTC. Full variable domain (remainder filled in from reference TRBV7-3 and TRBJ2-5): GAGVSQTPSNKVTEKGKYVELRCDPISGHTALYWYRQSLGQGPEFLIYFQGTGAADDSGLPNDRFFAVRPEGSVSTLKIQRTERGDSAVYLCASSLMASGGGETQYFGPGTRLLVL.

The genes are TRBV9 and TRBJ1-1; D might be TRBD1 (5 bases). This CDR3 spans 14 amino acids. Trimming took off 4 bases at V and 7 bases at J, with 17 bases between the two ends. Germline assignment: CDR1 SGDLS and CDR2 YYNGEE. CDR3 loop: CASSTHGTPIEAFF. CDR3 bases: TGTGCCAGCAGCACCCACGGGACTCCCATTGAAGCTTTCTTT.

The chain employs TRBV27 and TRBJ2-2, with 10 bases lining up with TRBD2. V was pared by 6 bases and J by 2 bases, with 3 bases of the junction left unmatched. Germline V gives CDR1 MNHEY, CDR2 SMNVEV (reference sequence). The CDR3 is 15 amino acids. The chain's CDR3 is CASRPSGGNTGELFF. CDR3 nucleotide sequence: TGTGCCAGCAGACCTAGCGGGGGAAACACCGGGGAGCTGTTTTTT.

The rearrangement uses TRBV7-2 and TRBJ2-2; 7 nucleotides agree with TRBD1. CDR3 size: 13 residues. Germline V gene sequence: CDR1 SGHTA, CDR2 FQGNSA. J gave up 8 bases and V 6 bases, and 6 bases lay outside the gene matches. The CDR3 nucleotides are TGTGCCAGCAGTTTACAGGGGATTGGGGAGCTGTTTTTT. It yields the protein CASSLQGIGELFF.

The chain joins TRBV7-2 to TRBJ2-3; 7 bases fit TRBD1. CDR1 is SGHTA, CDR2 FQGNSA, per germline. Trimming took 5 bases from V and 6 from J; bases not matched to a gene: 8. The CDR3 is 14 residues long. The CDR3 region has the DNA TGTGCCAGCAGCCGCCGAACAGGGGCGGATACGCAGTATTTT. Protein: CASSRRTGADTQYF.

V usage is TRBV7-2 and J usage is TRBJ1-2; 11 bases fit TRBD1. The CDR3 sequence is 15 residues long. Trimming cost V 5 bases and J 4 bases; bases outside gene matches: 6. CDR1 is SGHTA and CDR2 is FQGNSA in the germline V gene. CDR3 in DNA: TGTGCCAGCAGCACCCGGACAGGGGGCACCTATGGCTACACCTTC. Its protein is CASSTRTGGTYGYTF.

V usage is TRBV6-5 and J usage is TRBJ1-1; a possible D gene is TRBD1 (6 bases). The germline CDR1 and CDR2 sequences are MNHEY and SVGAGI. The CDR3 covers 12 residues. The V end lost 6 bases, the J end lost 6 bases, and 11 bases lay between the germline ends. The CDR3 nucleotides are TGTGCCAGCAGGACCGCAGGGGCTGAAGCTTTCTTT. This gives the protein CASRTAGAEAFF.

The chain has TRBV6-5 and TRBJ2-7; tentative D call: TRBD1 (6 bases). The germline V gene has CDR1 MNHEY and CDR2 SVGAGI. The V end was cut by 4 bases, the J end by 7 bases, with 17 bases between. The CDR3 has 14 amino acids. The CDR3 nucleotides are TGTGCCAGCAGTTCCGGGACATCGGCTTTTGAGCAGTACTTC. Protein: CASSSGTSAFEQYF.

The rearrangement joins TRBV7-2 to TRBJ2-5; possible D gene TRBD2, 5 bases. Trimming cost V 1 base and J 3 bases, with 18 bases left between them. Germline assignment: CDR1 SGHTA and CDR2 FQGNSA. The CDR3 loop spans 17 amino acids. The chain's CDR3 is CASSLDQRRAAEETQYF. The CDR3 region has the DNA TGTGCCAGCAGCTTAGATCAGAGGCGAGCGGCCGAAGAGACCCAGTACTTC.

The gene calls are TRBV19 and TRBJ1-2; 10 positions match TRBD1. The length of the CDR3 is 15 residues. Per the germline V gene, CDR1 is LNHDA and CDR2 is SQIVND (reference sequence). After removal of 6 bases from V and 7 bases from J, the junction contained 11 bases not matched to a gene. CDR3 amino acids: CASSPTTGGDFGYTF. The CDR3 DNA is TGTGCCAGTAGCCCGACGACAGGGGGCGACTTTGGCTACACCTTC.

The chain couples TRBV2 to TRBJ2-2; D ambiguous. Germline values: CDR1 SNHLY, CDR2 FYNNEI. V lost 2 bases and J lost 2, with 9 bases in between. The CDR3 is 15 residues long. In DNA, the CDR3 is TGTGCCAGCAGTGAATTCAGCGAAAACACCGGGGAGCTGTTTTTT. This translates into CASSEFSENTGELFF.

Here the CDR3 reads CASSQDLGLGRPEQFF. CDR3 in DNA: TGTGCCAGCAGCCAAGACTTAGGACTAGGCCGCCCTGAGCAGTTCTTC. The J gene is TRBJ2-1, the V gene TRBV3-1 (or the pseudogene TRBV3-2), with 7 bases that match TRBD2. Germline V CDR1 and CDR2: LGHDT, YNNKEL (reference sequence). This CDR3 has 16 residues. V lost 0 bases, J lost 9 bases, and 11 bases stayed unmatched.

The J gene is TRBJ1-5, the V gene TRBV2; a weak D match, TRBD1 (6 bases). The CDR3 sequence is 14 residues long. The ends were cut back, 1 base at V and 4 bases at J, with 8 bases in the middle. Per germline, CDR1 SNHLY and CDR2 FYNNEI. The CDR3 sequence is CASSEDRANQPQHF. The CDR3 nucleotides are TGTGCCAGCAGTGAAGACAGGGCAAATCAGCCCCAGCATTTT.

The genes are TRBV5-8 and TRBJ2-7; D perhaps matches TRBD1 (7 bases). The germline CDR1 and CDR2 sequences are SGHTS and YDEGEE. CDR3 length equals 14 residues. Trimming removed 0 bases at V and 4 bases at J, with 11 bases between. CDR3 residues: CASSLGRGLYEQYF. Written as DNA, the CDR3 is TGTGCCAGCAGCTTGGGGAGGGGGCTATACGAGCAGTACTTC.

The chain recombines TRBV5-6 with TRBJ2-7, with 10 bases that match TRBD1. Looked up from germline, CDR1 is SGHDT and CDR2 is YYEEEE. With V trimmed by 3 bases and J by 7 bases, 7 bases remained unmatched. This CDR3 region has 14 residues. CDR3 amino acids: CASSSRQGAREQYF. The CDR3 nucleotides read TGTGCCAGCAGCTCTCGACAGGGGGCACGAGAGCAGTACTTC.

The rearrangement joins TRBV19 to TRBJ1-2; 7 bases map to TRBD1. V lost 5 bases, J lost 2 bases, and 8 bases stayed unmatched. This CDR3 spans 15 amino acids. The germline V gene encodes CDR1 LNHDA and CDR2 SQIVND (reference sequence). The CDR3 protein is CASSPWTGPNYGYTF. The CDR3 coding sequence is TGTGCCAGTAGTCCGTGGACAGGACCCAACTATGGCTACACCTTC.

The table lists this clone with a few counts. The chain links TRBV6-5 to TRBJ1-1; 7 bases match TRBD1. Looked up from germline, CDR1 is MNHEY and CDR2 is SVGAGI. Losses at the gene ends were 6 bases for V and 5 bases for J; bases not matched to a gene: 12. The CDR3 consists of 15 residues. For the CDR3, the DNA is TGTGCCAGCAGCTCCGGGACAGCTGGGAGGACTGAAGCTTTCTTT. As protein: CASSSGTAGRTEAFF.

This chain uses TRBV12-5 with TRBJ1-1; D is ambiguous. V was clipped by 3 bases and J by 9 bases, with 17 bases between them. The CDR3 has 14 amino acids. Germline loops: CDR1 LGHNT, CDR2 FRNRAP. The CDR3 coding sequence is TGTGCTAGTGGTTTTTTAGAAACAGCCACGCAAGCTTTCTTT. Its protein product is CASGFLETATQAFF.

This clone was observed a single time. CDR3 region: CSVRSFNTEAFF. CDR3 bases: TGCAGCGTTAGGAGTTTTAACACTGAAGCTTTCTTT. The chain couples TRBV29-1 to TRBJ1-1; no firm D call. Trimming took off 5 bases at V and 2 bases at J, with 9 bases between the two ends. Germline loops: CDR1 SQVTM, CDR2 ANQGSEA. The CDR3 spans 12 residues.

For this clone: This may arise from a read error, as a much more abundant clone is one base away. The chain couples TRBV13 to TRBJ2-7; D uncertain. The V gene's germline CDR1 is PRHDT and CDR2 FYEKMQ (reference sequence). This CDR3 spans 12 amino acids. Trimming stripped 0 bases from V and 3 bases from J, with 3 bases between. The CDR3 here is CASSLGRYEQYF. The DNA of the CDR3 is TGTGCCAGCAGCTTAGGCCGCTACGAGCAGTACTTC.

The J gene is TRBJ1-5, the V gene TRBV30; TRBD1 might be the D (5 bases). The germline CDR1 and CDR2 sequences are GTSNPN and SVGIG (reference sequence). The CDR3 runs to 14 residues. Trimming took off 0 bases at V and 4 bases at J, with 10 bases between the two ends. The CDR3 region is CAWSVGGLNQPQHF. The CDR3 region has the DNA TGTGCCTGGAGTGTTGGGGGGTTGAATCAGCCCCAGCATTTT.

The CDR3, as DNA: TGCGCCAGCAGCCAAGGTAGCGGGGGGCTCAATGAGCAGTTCTTC. Protein: CASSQGSGGLNEQFF. The chain employs TRBV4-1 and TRBJ2-1; 10 positions agree with TRBD2. The V gene end was trimmed by 1 base and the J gene end by 6 bases; junction bases not matched to a gene: 3. The CDR3 is 15 residues long. Germline-derived CDR1 and CDR2 are MGHRA and YSYEKL.